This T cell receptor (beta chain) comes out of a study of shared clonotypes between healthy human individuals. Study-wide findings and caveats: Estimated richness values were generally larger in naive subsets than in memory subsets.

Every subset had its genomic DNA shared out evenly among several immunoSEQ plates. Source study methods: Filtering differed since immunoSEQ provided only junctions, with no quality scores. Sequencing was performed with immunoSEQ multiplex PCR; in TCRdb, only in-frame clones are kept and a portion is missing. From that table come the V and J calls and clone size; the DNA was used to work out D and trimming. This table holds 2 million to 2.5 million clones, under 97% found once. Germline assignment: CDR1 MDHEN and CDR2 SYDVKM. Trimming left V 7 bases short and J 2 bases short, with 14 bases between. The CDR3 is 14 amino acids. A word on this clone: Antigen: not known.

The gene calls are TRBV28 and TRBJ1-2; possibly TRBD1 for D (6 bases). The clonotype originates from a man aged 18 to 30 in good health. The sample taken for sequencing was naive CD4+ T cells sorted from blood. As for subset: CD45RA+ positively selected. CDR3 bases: TGTGCCAGCATAGGATGGGGGGGCAACTATGGCTACACCTTC. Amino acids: CASIGWGGNYGYTF.